This TCR beta chain was sequenced in a study of blood T cell repertoires in COVID-19. Study-level background: From T cells, B-cell-depleted T cells, or PBMCs came the material, which was cDNA or gDNA.

Which cohort a participant joined came from the clinical history participants gave. All recovered Cohort 3 donors got two negative PCRs, got clearance, or saw symptom resolution. Clones were read by immunoSEQ multiplex PCR, and TCRdb kept only the in-frame ones, dropping some. The data show about 180,000 clones, roughly 82% seen once. CDR1 is SEHNR and CDR2 is FQNEAQ in the germline V gene (reference sequence). CDR3 length equals 15 residues. V was pared by 1 base and J by 3 bases, with 9 bases between. The source of this sequence is a woman in her twenties or thirties who had recovered from COVID-19. The sequencing sample was made of PBMCs or T cells enriched from blood (not recorded which). V is TRBV7-9 and J is TRBJ1-4, with D unresolved. CDR3 DNA sequence: TGTGCCAGCAGCTTAGTTCGGGATTCTAATGAAAAACTGTTTTTT. Its translation: CASSLVRDSNEKLFF.